This is a list of T cell receptor beta chains from one sample in a study of blood T cell repertoires in COVID-19. The table came from immunoSEQ multiplex PCR; TCRdb's copy has only in-frame clones and leaves some out. Among roughly 240,000 clones listed, approximately 85% were seen once. The sample comprised peripheral blood. Every receptor here comes from a man aged 50-59 years with COVID-19, enrolled during active disease. CDR3s include the opening cysteine and the closing phenylalanine or tryptophan. D genes are given only for firm matches. For some rows the clone size is stated as once, few or many, or as a class when expanded; others skip it.

D gene	clone size	J gene	V gene	CDR3 protein	CDR3 DNA
NA	NA	TRBJ1-2	TRBV19	CASSTDWSSVGYTF	TGTGCCAGTAGTACTGACTGGTCCAGCGTTGGCTACACCTTC
TRBD2	NA	TRBJ2-3	TRBV24-1	CATSDRGLADTDTQYF	TGTGCCACCAGTGACCGCGGACTAGCGGACACAGATACGCAGTATTTT
NA	NA	TRBJ2-2	TRBV4-1	CASSQERGLGGNTGELFF	TGCGCCAGCAGCCAAGAGAGGGGCCTGGGGGGTAACACCGGGGAGCTGTTTTTT
TRBD1	NA	TRBJ1-4	TRBV5-8	CASSFPTGGNEKLFF	TGTGCCAGCAGTTTTCCGACAGGGGGCAATGAAAAACTGTTTTTT
NA	NA	TRBJ2-3	TRBV9	CASSVETDTQYF	TGTGCCAGCAGCGTAGAGACTGATACGCAGTATTTT
TRBD1	NA	TRBJ2-5	TRBV28	CASIRQGAGETQYF	TGTGCCAGCATCCGACAGGGGGCGGGGGAGACCCAGTACTTC
TRBD1	NA	TRBJ2-5	TRBV9	CASSPGQLQETQYF	TGTGCCAGCAGCCCGGGACAGCTACAAGAGACCCAGTACTTC
NA	NA	TRBJ2-6	TRBV5-1	CASSDPGGANVLTF	TGCGCCAGCAGCGATCCCGGGGGGGCCAACGTCCTGACTTTC
TRBD1	NA	TRBJ2-2	TRBV7-3	CASSVGQGASGELFF	TGTGCCAGCAGTGTAGGACAGGGGGCGTCCGGGGAGCTGTTTTTT
TRBD1	NA	TRBJ1-1	TRBV3-1/TRBV3-2	CASSSGTGGNTEAFF	TGTGCCAGCTCTTCCGGGACAGGGGGGAACACTGAAGCTTTCTTT
TRBD1	NA	TRBJ2-7	TRBV9	CASSGGQGFYEQYF	TGTGCCAGCAGCGGGGGACAGGGTTTTTACGAGCAGTACTTC
TRBD1	NA	TRBJ1-2	TRBV10-3	CAISRDSFYGYTF	TGTGCCATAAGCCGGGACAGCTTCTATGGCTACACCTTC
NA	NA	TRBJ1-2	TRBV7-9	CASSIGREKFASYGYTF	TGTGCCAGCAGCATTGGAAGGGAGAAATTTGCGTCCTATGGCTACACCTTC
NA	NA	TRBJ1-1	TRBV12-3/TRBV12-4	CASSFLAGTEAFF	TGTGCCAGCAGTTTCCTGGCCGGGACTGAAGCTTTCTTT
NA	NA	TRBJ1-2	TRBV7-2	CASSLGKGEVRYTF	TGTGCCAGCAGCTTAGGTAAAGGGGAAGTTCGCTACACCTTC
NA	NA	TRBJ2-7	TRBV29-1	CSVVEGSFVGEQYF	TGCAGCGTTGTGGAGGGGAGCTTTGTGGGGGAGCAGTACTTC
NA	NA	TRBJ1-5	TRBV6-5	CASSYGAPGNQPQHF	TGTGCCAGCAGTTATGGTGCCCCAGGAAATCAGCCCCAGCATTTT
NA	NA	TRBJ1-5	TRBV6-5	CASSYSAGRQPQHF	TGTGCCAGCAGTTACTCGGCGGGACGTCAGCCCCAGCATTTT
TRBD2	once	TRBJ2-1	TRBV25-1	CASGAGDSGGLNEQFF	TGTGCCAGCGGAGCCGGGGATAGCGGGGGACTTAATGAGCAGTTCTTC
NA	NA	TRBJ1-1	TRBV19	CASSIDPGQFQAFF	TGTGCCAGTAGTATAGATCCGGGTCAGTTTCAAGCTTTCTTT
TRBD2	NA	TRBJ2-1	TRBV28	CASSLSFGSGGKKQFF	TGTGCCAGCAGTCTTTCTTTTGGTAGCGGGGGGAAGAAGCAGTTCTTC
NA	NA	TRBJ1-3	TRBV6-6	CASSSLGGFGNTIYF	TGTGCCAGCAGTTCCCTCGGGGGATTTGGAAACACCATATATTTT
NA	once	TRBJ2-1	TRBV7-6	CASSLRGFNEQFF	TGTGCCAGCAGCCTCAGGGGATTCAATGAGCAGTTCTTC
TRBD1	NA	TRBJ1-2	TRBV9	CASSPSPGTALYGYTF	TGTGCCAGCAGCCCCTCGCCCGGGACAGCCCTCTATGGCTACACCTTC